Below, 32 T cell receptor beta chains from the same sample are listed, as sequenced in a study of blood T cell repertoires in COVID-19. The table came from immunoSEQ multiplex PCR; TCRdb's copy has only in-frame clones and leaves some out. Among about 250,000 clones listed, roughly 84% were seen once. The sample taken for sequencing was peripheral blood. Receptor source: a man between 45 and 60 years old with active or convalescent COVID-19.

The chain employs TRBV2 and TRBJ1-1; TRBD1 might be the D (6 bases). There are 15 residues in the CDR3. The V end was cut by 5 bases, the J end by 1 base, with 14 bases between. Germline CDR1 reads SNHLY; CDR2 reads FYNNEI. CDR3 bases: TGTGCCAGCAGTACCTGGGGGGGACAGAACACTGAAGCTTTCTTT. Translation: CASSTWGGQNTEAFF.

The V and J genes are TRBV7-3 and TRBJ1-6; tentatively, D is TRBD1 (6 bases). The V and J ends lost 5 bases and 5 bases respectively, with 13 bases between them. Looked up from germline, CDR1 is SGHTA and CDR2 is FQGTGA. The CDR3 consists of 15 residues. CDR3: CASSPPHRDNSPLHF. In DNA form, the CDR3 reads TGTGCCAGCAGCCCCCCCCACAGGGATAATTCACCCCTCCACTTT.

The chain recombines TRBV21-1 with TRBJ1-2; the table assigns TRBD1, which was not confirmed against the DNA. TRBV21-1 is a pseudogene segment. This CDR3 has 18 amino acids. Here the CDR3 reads CASSKRQGRFGVNYGYTF. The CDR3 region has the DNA TGTGCCAGCAGCAAACGACAGGGAAGGTTTGGAGTAAACTATGGCTACACCTTC.

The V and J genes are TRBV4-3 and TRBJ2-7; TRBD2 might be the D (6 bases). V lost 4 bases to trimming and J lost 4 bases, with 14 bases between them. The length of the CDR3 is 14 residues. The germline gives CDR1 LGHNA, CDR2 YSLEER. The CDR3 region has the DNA TGCGCCAGCAGCCCGGGGGAAGGATCGTACGAGCAGTACTTC. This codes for CASSPGEGSYEQYF.

DNA of the CDR3: TGTGCCAGCAGGTTGGACAGCGCTCAGCCCCAGCATTTT. This codes for CASRLDSAQPQHF. The gene calls are TRBV2 and TRBJ1-5, with a possible D match to TRBD1 (6 bases). The CDR3 length is 13 residues. Germline CDR1 is SNHLY and CDR2 is FYNNEI. Trimming pared 6 bases from V and 6 bases from J, leaving 12 bases between.

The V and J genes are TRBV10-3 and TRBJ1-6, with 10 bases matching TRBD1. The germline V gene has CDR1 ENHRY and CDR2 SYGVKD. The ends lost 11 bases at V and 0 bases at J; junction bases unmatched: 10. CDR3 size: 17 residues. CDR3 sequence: CASSGTGATSYNSPLHF. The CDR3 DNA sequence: TGTGCCTCCTCCGGGACAGGGGCGACCTCCTATAATTCACCCCTCCACTTT.

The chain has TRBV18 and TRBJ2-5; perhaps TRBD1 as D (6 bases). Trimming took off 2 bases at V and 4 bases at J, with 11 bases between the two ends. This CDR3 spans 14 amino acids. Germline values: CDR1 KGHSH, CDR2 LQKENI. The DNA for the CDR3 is TGTGCCAGCTCACCATTGGGGGCCGGAGAGACCCAGTACTTC. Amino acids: CASSPLGAGETQYF.

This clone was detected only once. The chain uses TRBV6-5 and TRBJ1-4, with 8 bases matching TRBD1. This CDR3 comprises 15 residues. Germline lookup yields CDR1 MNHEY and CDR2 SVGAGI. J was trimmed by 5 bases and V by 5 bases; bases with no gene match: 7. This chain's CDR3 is CASSHRTGINEKLFF. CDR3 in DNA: TGTGCCAGCAGTCACAGGACAGGGATAAATGAAAAACTGTTTTTT.

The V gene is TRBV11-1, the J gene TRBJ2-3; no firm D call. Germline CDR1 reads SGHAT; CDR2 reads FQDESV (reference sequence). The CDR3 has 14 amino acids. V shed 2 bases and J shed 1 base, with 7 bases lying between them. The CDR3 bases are TGTGCCAGCAGCTTACGCACTGGCACAGATACGCAGTATTTT. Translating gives CASSLRTGTDTQYF.

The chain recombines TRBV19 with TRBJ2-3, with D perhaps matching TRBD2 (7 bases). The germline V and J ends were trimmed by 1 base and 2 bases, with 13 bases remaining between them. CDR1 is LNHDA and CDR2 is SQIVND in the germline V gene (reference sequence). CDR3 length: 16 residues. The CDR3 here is CASSIAGGRFTDTQYF. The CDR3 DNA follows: TGTGCCAGTAGTATAGCGGGGGGCCGTTTCACAGATACGCAGTATTTT. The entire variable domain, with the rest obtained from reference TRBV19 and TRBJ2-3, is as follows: DGGITQSPKYLFRKEGQNVTLSCEQNLNHDAMYWYRQDPGQGLRLIYYSQIVNDFQKGDIAEGYSVSREKKESFPLTVTSAQKNPTAFYLCASSIAGGRFTDTQYFGPGTRLTVL.

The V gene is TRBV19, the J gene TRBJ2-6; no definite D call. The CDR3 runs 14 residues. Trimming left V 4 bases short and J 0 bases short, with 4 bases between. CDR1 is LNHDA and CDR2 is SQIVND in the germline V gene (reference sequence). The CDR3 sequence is CASSTNSGANVLTF. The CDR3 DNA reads TGTGCCAGTAGTACTAACTCTGGGGCCAACGTCCTGACTTTC.

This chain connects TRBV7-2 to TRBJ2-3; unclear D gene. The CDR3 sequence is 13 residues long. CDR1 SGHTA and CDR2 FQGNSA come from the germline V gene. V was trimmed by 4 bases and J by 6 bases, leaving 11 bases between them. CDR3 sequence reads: CASSSRPRDTQYF. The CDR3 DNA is TGTGCCAGCAGCTCCCGGCCGAGGGATACGCAGTATTTT.

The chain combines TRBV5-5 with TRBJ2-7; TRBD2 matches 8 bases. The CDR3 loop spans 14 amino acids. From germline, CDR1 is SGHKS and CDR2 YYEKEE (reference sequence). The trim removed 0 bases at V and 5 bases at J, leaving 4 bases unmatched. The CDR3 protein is CASSLGPGGHEQYF. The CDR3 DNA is TGTGCCAGCAGCTTGGGACCGGGGGGGCACGAGCAGTACTTC. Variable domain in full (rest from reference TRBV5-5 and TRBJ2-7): DAGVTQSPTHLIKTRGQQVTLRCSPISGHKSVSWYQQVLGQGPQFIFQYYEKEERGRGNFPDRFSARQFPNYSSELNVNALLLGDSALYLCASSLGPGGHEQYFGPGTRLTVT.

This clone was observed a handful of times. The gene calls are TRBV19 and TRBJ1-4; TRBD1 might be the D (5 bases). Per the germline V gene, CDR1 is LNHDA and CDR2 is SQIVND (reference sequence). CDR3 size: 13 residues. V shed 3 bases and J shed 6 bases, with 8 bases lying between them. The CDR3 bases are TGTGCCAGTAGTATGGCCAGGGATGAAAAACTGTTTTTT. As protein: CASSMARDEKLFF.

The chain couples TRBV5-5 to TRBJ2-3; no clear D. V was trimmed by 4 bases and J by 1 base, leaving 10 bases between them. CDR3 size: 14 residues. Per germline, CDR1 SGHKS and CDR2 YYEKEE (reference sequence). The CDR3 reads CASSLAAGTDTQYF. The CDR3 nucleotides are TGTGCCAGCAGCCTGGCGGCGGGCACAGATACGCAGTATTTT. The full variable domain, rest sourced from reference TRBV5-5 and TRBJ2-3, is DAGVTQSPTHLIKTRGQQVTLRCSPISGHKSVSWYQQVLGQGPQFIFQYYEKEERGRGNFPDRFSARQFPNYSSELNVNALLLGDSALYLCASSLAAGTDTQYFGPGTRLTVL.

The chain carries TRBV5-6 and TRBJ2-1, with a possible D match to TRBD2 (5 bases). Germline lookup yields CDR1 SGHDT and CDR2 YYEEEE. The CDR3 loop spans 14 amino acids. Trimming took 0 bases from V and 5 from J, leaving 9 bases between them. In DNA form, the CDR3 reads TGTGCCAGCAGCTTGGTTGGGAGAAACAATGAGCAGTTCTTC. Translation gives CASSLVGRNNEQFF.

CDR3 loop: CASSRGGSYEQYF. The CDR3 nucleotides read TGTGCCAGCAGCCGTGGGGGGTCCTACGAGCAGTACTTC. The chain carries TRBV9 and TRBJ2-7; tentatively, D is TRBD2 (6 bases). Germline lookup yields CDR1 SGDLS and CDR2 YYNGEE. V was pared by 4 bases and J by 1 base, with 9 bases between. The CDR3 covers 13 residues.

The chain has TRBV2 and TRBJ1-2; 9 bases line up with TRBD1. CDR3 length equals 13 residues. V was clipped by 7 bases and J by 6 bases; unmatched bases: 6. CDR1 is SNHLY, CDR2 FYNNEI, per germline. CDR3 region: CASTMDRGDGYTF. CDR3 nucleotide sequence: TGTGCCAGCACCATGGACAGGGGAGATGGCTACACCTTC.

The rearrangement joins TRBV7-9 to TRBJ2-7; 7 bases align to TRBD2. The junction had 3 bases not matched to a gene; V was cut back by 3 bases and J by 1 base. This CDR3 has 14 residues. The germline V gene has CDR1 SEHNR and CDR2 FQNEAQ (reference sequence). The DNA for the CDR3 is TGTGCCAGCAGCTTGCTAGCGGCATCCTACGAGCAGTACTTC. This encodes CASSLLAASYEQYF.

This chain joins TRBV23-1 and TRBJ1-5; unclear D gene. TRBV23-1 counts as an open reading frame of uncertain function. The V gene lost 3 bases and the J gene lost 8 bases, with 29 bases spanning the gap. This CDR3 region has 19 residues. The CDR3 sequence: CASSQRVGGGVCGHEPQHF. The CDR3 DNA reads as TGCGCCAGCAGTCAGCGAGTTGGCGGCGGGGTGTGCGGTCATGAGCCCCAGCATTTT.

The CDR3 sequence: CASSLNRGETQYF. The CDR3 DNA sequence: TGTGCCAGCAGCTTAAACAGAGGGGAGACCCAGTACTTC. V and J are TRBV7-3 and TRBJ2-5, with D possibly being TRBD2 (5 bases). CDR1 SGHTA and CDR2 FQGTGA come from the germline V gene. This CDR3 contains 13 residues. The V end lost 1 base, the J end lost 5 bases, and 8 bases lay between the germline ends.

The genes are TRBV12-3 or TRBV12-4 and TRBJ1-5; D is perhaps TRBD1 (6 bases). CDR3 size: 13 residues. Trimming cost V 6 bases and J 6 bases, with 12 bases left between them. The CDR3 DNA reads TGTGCCAGCAGGCAGGGGCCGGGTCAGCCCCAGCATTTT. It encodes CASRQGPGQPQHF.

CDR3 sequence: CAWRRSGFYGYTF. The CDR3, as DNA: TGTGCCTGGAGGCGGAGTGGATTCTATGGCTACACCTTC. The chain has TRBV30 and TRBJ1-2; no reliable D call. V lost 3 bases, J lost 4 bases, and 12 bases lay in between. The CDR3 sequence is 13 residues long. CDR1 GTSNPN and CDR2 SVGIG come from the germline V gene (reference sequence).

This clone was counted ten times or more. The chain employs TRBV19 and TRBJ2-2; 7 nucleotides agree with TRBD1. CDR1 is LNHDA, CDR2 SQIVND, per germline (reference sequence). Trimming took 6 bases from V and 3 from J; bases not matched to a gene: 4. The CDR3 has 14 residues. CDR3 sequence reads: CASRLQGDTGELFF. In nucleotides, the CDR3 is TGTGCCAGTAGGCTTCAGGGGGACACCGGGGAGCTGTTTTTT.

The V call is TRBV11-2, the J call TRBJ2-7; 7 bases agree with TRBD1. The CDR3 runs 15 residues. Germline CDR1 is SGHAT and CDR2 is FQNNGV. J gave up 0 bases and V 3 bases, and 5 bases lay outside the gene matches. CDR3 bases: TGTGCCAGCAGCTTCACAGGGGCTCGCTCCTACGAGCAGTACTTC. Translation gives CASSFTGARSYEQYF.

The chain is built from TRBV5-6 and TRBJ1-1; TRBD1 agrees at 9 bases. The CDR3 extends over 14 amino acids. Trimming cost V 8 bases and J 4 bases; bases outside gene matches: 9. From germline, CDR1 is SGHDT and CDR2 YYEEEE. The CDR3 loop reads CASGNRDRATEAFF. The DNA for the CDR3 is TGTGCCAGTGGGAACCGGGACAGGGCCACTGAAGCTTTCTTT.

In nucleotides, the CDR3 is TGTGCCAGCAGTTTATCGGGAGGGAACGAGCAGTACTTC. Its translation: CASSLSGGNEQYF. The chain carries TRBV27 and TRBJ2-7, with 7 bases aligning to TRBD2. CDR3 size: 13 residues. CDR1 is MNHEY and CDR2 is SMNVEV in the germline V gene (reference sequence). Trimming took 0 bases from V and 5 from J; bases not matched to a gene: 1.

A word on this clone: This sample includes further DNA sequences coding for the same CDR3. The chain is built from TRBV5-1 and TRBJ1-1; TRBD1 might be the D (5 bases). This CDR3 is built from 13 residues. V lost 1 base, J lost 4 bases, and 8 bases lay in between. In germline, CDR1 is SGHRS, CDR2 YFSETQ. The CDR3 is CASSLSGVTEAFF. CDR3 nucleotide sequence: TGCGCCAGCAGCTTGTCGGGGGTCACTGAAGCTTTCTTT.

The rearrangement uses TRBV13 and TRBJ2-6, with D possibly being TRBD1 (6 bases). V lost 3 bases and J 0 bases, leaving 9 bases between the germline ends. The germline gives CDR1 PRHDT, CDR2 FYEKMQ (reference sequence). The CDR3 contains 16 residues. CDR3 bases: TGTGCCAGCAGCTTGACAGGAACCTCTGGGGCCAACGTCCTGACTTTC. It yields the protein CASSLTGTSGANVLTF. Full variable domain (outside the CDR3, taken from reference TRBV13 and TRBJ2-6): AAGVIQSPRHLIKEKRETATLKCYPIPRHDTVYWYQQGPGQDPQFLISFYEKMQSDKGSIPDRFSAQQFSDYHSELNMSSLELGDSALYFCASSLTGTSGANVLTFGAGSRLTVL.

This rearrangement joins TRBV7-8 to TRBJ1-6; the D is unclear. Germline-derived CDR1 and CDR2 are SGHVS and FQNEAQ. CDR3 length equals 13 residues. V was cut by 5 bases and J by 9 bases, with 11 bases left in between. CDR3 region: CASSRNGGSPLHF. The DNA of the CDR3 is TGTGCCAGCAGCCGGAACGGAGGTTCACCCCTCCACTTT.

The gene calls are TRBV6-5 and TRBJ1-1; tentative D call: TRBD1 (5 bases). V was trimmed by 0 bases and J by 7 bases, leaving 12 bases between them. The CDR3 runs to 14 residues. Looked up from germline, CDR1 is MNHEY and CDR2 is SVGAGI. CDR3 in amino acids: CASSYSSGLDEAFF. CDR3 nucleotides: TGTGCCAGCAGTTACTCGTCAGGGTTGGATGAAGCTTTCTTT.

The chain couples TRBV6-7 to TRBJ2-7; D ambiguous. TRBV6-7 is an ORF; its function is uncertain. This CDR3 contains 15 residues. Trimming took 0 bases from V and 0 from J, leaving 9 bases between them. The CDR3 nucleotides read TGTGCCAGCAGTTACTCGAGCCAACCCTCCTACGAGCAGTACTTC. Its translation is CASSYSSQPSYEQYF.